These 27 T cell receptor beta chains were sequenced from one sample in a study of STAT5B mutations in CD4+ large granular lymphocyte leukemia. Profiling relied on immunoSEQ multiplex PCR, and the TCRdb table lists in-frame clones only, not all of them. In the table there are approximately 24,000 clones, about two thirds of which are singletons. The sequencing sample was made of CD4+ T cells from blood buffy coats. These receptors came from a human donor in good health.

This chain connects TRBV15 to TRBJ1-5; TRBD1 might be the D (5 bases). CDR1 and CDR2 from the germline V gene are LNHNV and YYDKDF (reference sequence). V lost 0 bases and J lost 4, with 13 bases in between. This CDR3 has 16 amino acids. The CDR3 here is CATSRDLMGGNQPQHF. CDR3 nucleotides: TGTGCCACCAGCAGAGATCTGATGGGGGGAAATCAGCCCCAGCATTTT.

The rearrangement links TRBV5-8 to TRBJ2-5, with 7 nucleotides matching TRBD1. V gave up 4 bases and J gave up 5 bases; unmatched junction bases: 11. The CDR3 is 15 amino acids. Germline V gene data show CDR1 as SGHTS and CDR2 as YDEGEE. The CDR3 DNA reads as TGTGCCAGCAGCCCAAGGACAGGAGTCCGTGAGACCCAGTACTTC. Its protein is CASSPRTGVRETQYF.

The chain has TRBV15 and TRBJ1-5, with D uncertain. The CDR3 contains 15 residues. The V end lost 0 bases, the J end lost 3 bases, and 9 bases lay between the germline ends. The germline V gene has CDR1 LNHNV and CDR2 YYDKDF (reference sequence). This CDR3 is CATSREAGVNQPQHF. CDR3 coding DNA: TGTGCCACCAGCAGAGAGGCTGGGGTCAATCAGCCCCAGCATTTT.

V usage is TRBV5-8 and J usage is TRBJ2-1, with D perhaps TRBD1 or TRBD2 (5 bases each). CDR3 length: 16 residues. Germline V gives CDR1 SGHTS, CDR2 YDEGEE. V was trimmed by 5 bases and J by 3 bases, leaving 18 bases between them. CDR3 loop: CASRDTTGRNYNEQFF. DNA of the CDR3: TGTGCCAGCAGGGACACAACGGGGAGAAACTACAATGAGCAGTTCTTC.

The rearrangement links TRBV28 to TRBJ1-2; D is ambiguous. The length of the CDR3 is 15 residues. Germline loops: CDR1 MDHEN, CDR2 SYDVKM. The V and J ends lost 0 bases and 1 base respectively, with 9 bases between them. The CDR3 spells CASSLWFTDNYGYTF. CDR3 nucleotide sequence: TGTGCCAGCAGTTTATGGTTCACAGATAACTATGGCTACACCTTC.

This clone was counted a single time. The V gene is TRBV4-1, the J gene TRBJ1-2, with 7 bases aligning to TRBD1. V lost 6 bases to trimming and J lost 8 bases; unmatched junction nucleotides: 18. This CDR3 comprises 16 residues. Germline V lookup: CDR1 MGHRA, CDR2 YSYEKL. In DNA form, the CDR3 reads TGCGCCAGCAGGAAGTTGGGGTCGAGGGGGCCCAGCGGCTACACCTTC. Translating it yields CASRKLGSRGPSGYTF.

V gene TRBV6-4 combines with J gene TRBJ2-1; D is tentatively TRBD1 or TRBD2 (5 bases each). Trimming cost V 3 bases and J 5 bases, with 14 bases left between them. Germline lookup yields CDR1 MRHNA and CDR2 SNTAGT. CDR3 length: 15 amino acids. CDR3 sequence (DNA): TGTGCCAGCAGTGATCCAGGTTGGGGGAACAATGAGCAGTTCTTC. This gives the protein CASSDPGWGNNEQFF.

The chain is built from TRBV10-1 and TRBJ2-1; 15 bases are shared with TRBD2. The CDR3 covers 18 residues. From germline, CDR1 is WNHNN and CDR2 SYGVQD (reference sequence). Trimming at V came to 7 bases and at J to 0 bases, leaving 7 bases not matched to a gene. For the CDR3, the DNA is TGCGCCAGCATCCTCCGGACTAGCGGGGGGGTCTCCTACAATGAGCAGTTCTTC. It specifies CASILRTSGGVSYNEQFF.

The chain combines TRBV28 with TRBJ2-7, with 8 bases identical to TRBD2. The CDR3 covers 17 residues. Germline values: CDR1 MDHEN, CDR2 SYDVKM. J gave up 4 bases and V 2 bases, and 13 bases lay outside the gene matches. The CDR3 sequence: CASSLGSGGVQPYEQYF. For the CDR3, the DNA is TGTGCCAGCAGTTTAGGGTCGGGGGGGGTCCAGCCTTACGAGCAGTACTTC.

The chain carries TRBV5-1 and TRBJ2-1; 7 nucleotides line up with TRBD1. The J segment lost 3 bases and the V segment lost 0 bases, leaving 3 bases of the junction unmatched. Germline CDR1 and CDR2: SGHRS and YFSETQ. The CDR3 sequence is 15 residues long. The CDR3 sequence is CASSLAGGNYNEQFF. Written as DNA, the CDR3 is TGCGCCAGCAGCTTGGCAGGGGGTAACTACAATGAGCAGTTCTTC.

The chain couples TRBV11-1 to TRBJ2-1; TRBD2 might be the D (6 bases). The CDR3 runs to 16 residues. Trimming took 5 bases from V and 0 from J, leaving 14 bases between them. CDR1 and CDR2 (germline): SGHAT, FQDESV (reference sequence). The CDR3: CASSPRVGGSYNEQFF. The CDR3 coding sequence is TGTGCCAGCAGCCCCCGCGTGGGGGGCTCCTACAATGAGCAGTTCTTC.

The chain is built from TRBV7-8 and TRBJ2-4, with 8 bases identical to TRBD1. Germline CDR1 is SGHVS and CDR2 is FQNEAQ. CDR3 length: 14 residues. Trimming took 5 bases from V and 4 from J; bases not matched to a gene: 4. CDR3 in DNA: TGTGCCAGCAGCCCCCGGGACAGGAAAAACATTCAGTACTTC. Protein sequence: CASSPRDRKNIQYF.

J is TRBJ2-7 and V is TRBV5-6; 11 nucleotides match TRBD1. The V segment lost 1 base and the J segment 2 bases; nucleotides outside the gene matches: 5. The CDR3 is made up of 16 amino acids. Germline CDR1 reads SGHDT; CDR2 reads YYEEEE. As DNA, the CDR3 is TGTGCCAGCAGCTTGAGGGGGACAGGGGGGCCCTACGAGCAGTACTTC. It codes for CASSLRGTGGPYEQYF.

V is TRBV5-4 and J is TRBJ2-5, with 7 bases fitting TRBD1. The last part of the DNA fits TRBJ2-7 better; the J call may be wrong. CDR3 length equals 15 residues. From germline, CDR1 is SGHNT and CDR2 YYREEE (reference sequence). The CDR3 spells CASSLEGTVSYEQYF. CDR3 in DNA: TGTGCCAGCAGCTTGGAAGGGACAGTCTCCTACGAGCAGTACTTC.

The chain employs TRBV2 and TRBJ2-1, with D possibly matching TRBD1 (6 bases). Germline CDR1 is SNHLY and CDR2 is FYNNEI. V lost 6 bases and J 2 bases, leaving 8 bases between the germline ends. The CDR3 consists of 13 residues. The CDR3 DNA reads TGTGCCAGCAGCCGGACAGCCTACAATGAGCAGTTCTTC. It translates to CASSRTAYNEQFF.

The chain carries TRBV11-2 and TRBJ2-1, with 14 bases fitting TRBD2. The germline CDR1 and CDR2 sequences are SGHAT and FQNNGV. V lost 7 bases to trimming and J lost 4 bases; unmatched junction nucleotides: 6. CDR3 length equals 16 residues. The CDR3 loop reads CASMRLAGGRYNEQFF. The CDR3 DNA reads TGTGCCAGCATGCGACTAGCGGGGGGGCGATACAATGAGCAGTTCTTC.

Only a few counts were recorded for this clone. V and J are TRBV6-5 and TRBJ1-4, with D possibly TRBD1 on 5 matching bases. This CDR3 is 14 amino acids long. CDR1 and CDR2 (germline): MNHEY, SVGAGI. The V and J ends lost 7 bases and 10 bases respectively, with 19 bases between them. The CDR3 here is CASNPLGASGKLFF. The CDR3 bases are TGTGCCAGCAACCCTCTAGGGGCGAGTGGAAAACTGTTTTTT.

This chain uses TRBV10-3 with TRBJ1-5; D is unclear. This CDR3 has 14 amino acids. The germline V gene has CDR1 ENHRY and CDR2 SYGVKD. Trimming stripped 7 bases from V and 0 bases from J, with 10 bases between. CDR3 nucleotide sequence: TGTGCCATCAACCCGACAAATAGCAATCAGCCCCAGCATTTT. The encoded protein is CAINPTNSNQPQHF.

The chain carries TRBV2 and TRBJ2-1; perhaps D is TRBD1 or TRBD2 (5 bases each). Germline values: CDR1 SNHLY, CDR2 FYNNEI. V shed 6 bases and J shed 0 bases, with 15 bases lying between them. This CDR3 is built from 16 residues. CDR3 DNA sequence: TGTGCCAGCAGGGGACCGGGCAAAAGCTCCTACAATGAGCAGTTCTTC. Its protein is CASRGPGKSSYNEQFF.

This rearrangement joins TRBV7-2 to TRBJ1-5; 7 bases match TRBD1. CDR1 is SGHTA, CDR2 FQGNSA, per germline. The trim removed 5 bases at V and 3 bases at J, leaving 7 bases unmatched. CDR3 length: 15 amino acids. The CDR3 bases are TGTGCCAGCAGCACCAGGACAGGACTCAATCAGCCCCAGCATTTT. Its protein product is CASSTRTGLNQPQHF.

The chain couples TRBV7-9 to TRBJ1-2; TRBD1 is a possible D gene (6 bases). The CDR3 contains 16 residues. Germline CDR1 SEHNR, CDR2 FQNEAQ (reference sequence). V shed 5 bases and J shed 3 bases, with 19 bases lying between them. The DNA for the CDR3 is TGTGCCAGCAGCCCCAGGTGGGGGGCGCAGGACTATGGCTACACCTTC. It yields the protein CASSPRWGAQDYGYTF.

This clone was recorded a few times. The chain has TRBV2 and TRBJ1-5, with D perhaps TRBD1 (6 bases). V was trimmed by 1 base and J by 1 base, leaving 8 bases between them. CDR1 and CDR2 (germline): SNHLY, FYNNEI. The CDR3 has 15 amino acids. This CDR3 reads CASSEVGGSNQPQHF. The CDR3 coding sequence is TGTGCCAGCAGTGAAGTAGGGGGAAGCAATCAGCCCCAGCATTTT. Full variable domain (remainder filled in from reference TRBV2 and TRBJ1-5): EPEVTQTPSHQVTQMGQEVILRCVPISNHLYFYWYRQILGQKVEFLVSFYNNEISEKSEIFDDQFSVERPDGSNFTLKIRSTKLEDSAMYFCASSEVGGSNQPQHFGDGTRLSIL.

This clone was seen only a few times. The chain employs TRBV10-3 and TRBJ1-4, with TRBD1 matching over 8 bases. The germline V gene has CDR1 ENHRY and CDR2 SYGVKD. V lost 0 bases to trimming and J lost 3 bases; unmatched junction nucleotides: 0. The CDR3 loop spans 15 amino acids. CDR3 loop: CAISESGQANEKLFF. CDR3 bases: TGTGCCATCAGTGAGTCGGGACAGGCTAATGAAAAACTGTTTTTT.

The chain joins TRBV4-2 to TRBJ2-7, with D possibly TRBD1 on 6 matching bases. There are 15 residues in the CDR3. V was pared by 0 bases and J by 6 bases, with 15 bases between. Germline CDR1 LGHNA, CDR2 YNFKEQ. CDR3 region: CASSQEGSGVGEQYF. The DNA for the CDR3 is TGTGCCAGCAGCCAAGAAGGGTCAGGGGTTGGCGAGCAGTACTTC.

This rearrangement joins TRBV11-3 to TRBJ1-4, with D hard to call. Germline CDR1 and CDR2: SGHNT and YENEEA. This CDR3 region has 14 residues. Trimming removed 3 bases from V and 0 bases from J, with 5 bases in between. The CDR3 region has the DNA TGTGCCAGCAGCTTTGAGGCAACTAATGAAAAACTGTTTTTT. It codes for CASSFEATNEKLFF.

The genes are TRBV19 and TRBJ2-7; perhaps TRBD2 as D (5 bases). CDR3 length: 12 amino acids. In germline, CDR1 is LNHDA, CDR2 SQIVND (reference sequence). Trimming cost V 6 bases and J 3 bases, with 9 bases left between them. The CDR3 bases are TGTGCCAGTAGGGACTGGAACTACGAGCAGTACTTC. Its protein is CASRDWNYEQYF.

The gene calls are TRBV5-1 and TRBJ2-1, with a weak D call TRBD2 (6 bases). This CDR3 spans 15 amino acids. V shed 2 bases and J shed 6 bases, with 15 bases lying between them. Germline V gene lookup returns CDR1 SGHRS and CDR2 YFSETQ. CDR3 DNA sequence: TGCGCCAGCAGCTTCGGAGGGGCGGGGCGCAATGAGCAGTTCTTC. Translation: CASSFGGAGRNEQFF. Full variable domain (missing parts from reference TRBV5-1 and TRBJ2-1): KAGVTQTPRYLIKTRGQQVTLSCSPISGHRSVSWYQQTPGQGLQFLFEYFSETQRNKGNFPGRFSGRQFSNSRSEMNVSTLELGDSALYLCASSFGGAGRNEQFFGPGTRLTVL.